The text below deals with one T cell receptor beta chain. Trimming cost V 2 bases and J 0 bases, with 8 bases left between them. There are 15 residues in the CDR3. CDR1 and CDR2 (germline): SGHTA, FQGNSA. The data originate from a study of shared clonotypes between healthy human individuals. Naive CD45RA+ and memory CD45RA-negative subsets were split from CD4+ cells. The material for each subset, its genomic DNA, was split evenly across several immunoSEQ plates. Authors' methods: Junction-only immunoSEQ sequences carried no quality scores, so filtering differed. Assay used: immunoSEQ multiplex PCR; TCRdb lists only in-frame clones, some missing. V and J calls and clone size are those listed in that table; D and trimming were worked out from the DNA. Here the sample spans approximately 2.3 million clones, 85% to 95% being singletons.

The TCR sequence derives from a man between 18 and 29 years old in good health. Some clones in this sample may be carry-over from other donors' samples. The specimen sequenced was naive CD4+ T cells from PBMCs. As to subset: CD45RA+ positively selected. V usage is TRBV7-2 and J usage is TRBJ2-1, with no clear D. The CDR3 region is CASSLYLDSYNEQFF. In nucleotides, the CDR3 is TGTGCCAGCAGCTTATACCTAGACTCCTACAATGAGCAGTTCTTC.